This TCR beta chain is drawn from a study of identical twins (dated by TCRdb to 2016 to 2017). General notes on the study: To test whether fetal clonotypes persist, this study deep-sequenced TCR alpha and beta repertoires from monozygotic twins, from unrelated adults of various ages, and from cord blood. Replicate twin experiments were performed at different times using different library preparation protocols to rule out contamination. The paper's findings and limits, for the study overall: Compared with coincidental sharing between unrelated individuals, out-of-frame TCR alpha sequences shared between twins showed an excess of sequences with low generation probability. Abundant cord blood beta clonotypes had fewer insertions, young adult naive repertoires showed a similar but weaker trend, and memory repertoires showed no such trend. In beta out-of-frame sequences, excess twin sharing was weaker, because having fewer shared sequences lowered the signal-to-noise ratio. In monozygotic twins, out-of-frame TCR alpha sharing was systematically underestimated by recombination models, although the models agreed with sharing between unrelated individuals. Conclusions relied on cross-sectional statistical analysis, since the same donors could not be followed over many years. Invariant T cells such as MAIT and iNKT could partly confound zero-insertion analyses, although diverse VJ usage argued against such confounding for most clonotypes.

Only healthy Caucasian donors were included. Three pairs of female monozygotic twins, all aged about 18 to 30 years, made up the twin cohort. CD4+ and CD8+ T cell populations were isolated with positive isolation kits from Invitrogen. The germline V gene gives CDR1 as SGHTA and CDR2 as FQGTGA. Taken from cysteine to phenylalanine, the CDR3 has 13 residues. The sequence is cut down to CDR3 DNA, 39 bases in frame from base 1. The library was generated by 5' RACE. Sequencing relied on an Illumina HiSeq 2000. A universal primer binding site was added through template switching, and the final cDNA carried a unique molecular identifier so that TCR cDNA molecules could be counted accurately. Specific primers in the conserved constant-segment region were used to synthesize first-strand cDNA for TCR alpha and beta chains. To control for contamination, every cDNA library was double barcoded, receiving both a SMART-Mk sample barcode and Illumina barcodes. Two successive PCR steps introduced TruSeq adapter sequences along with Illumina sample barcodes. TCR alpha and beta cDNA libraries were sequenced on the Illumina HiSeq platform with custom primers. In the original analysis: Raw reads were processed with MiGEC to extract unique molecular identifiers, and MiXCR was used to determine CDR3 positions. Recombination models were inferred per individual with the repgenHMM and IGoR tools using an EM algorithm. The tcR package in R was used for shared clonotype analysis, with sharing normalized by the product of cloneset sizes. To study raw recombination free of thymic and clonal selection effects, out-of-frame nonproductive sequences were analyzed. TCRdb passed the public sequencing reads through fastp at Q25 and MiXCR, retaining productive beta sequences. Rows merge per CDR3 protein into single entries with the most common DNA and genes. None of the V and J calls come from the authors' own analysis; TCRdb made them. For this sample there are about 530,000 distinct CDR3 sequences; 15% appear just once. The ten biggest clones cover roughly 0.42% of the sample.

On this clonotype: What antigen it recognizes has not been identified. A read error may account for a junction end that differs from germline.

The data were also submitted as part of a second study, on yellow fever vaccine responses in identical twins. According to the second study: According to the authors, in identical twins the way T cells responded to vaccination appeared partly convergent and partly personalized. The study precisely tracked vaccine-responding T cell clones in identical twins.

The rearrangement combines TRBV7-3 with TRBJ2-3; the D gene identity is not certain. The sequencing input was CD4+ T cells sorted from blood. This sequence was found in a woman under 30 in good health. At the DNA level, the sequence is TGTGCCAGCAGCTCTGACGGCACAGATACGCAGAATTTT. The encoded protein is CASSSDGTDTQNF. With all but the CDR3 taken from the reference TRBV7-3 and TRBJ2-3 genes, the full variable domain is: GAGVSQTPSNKVTEKGKYVELRCDPISGHTALYWYRQSLGQGPEFLIYFQGTGAADDSGLPNDRFFAVRPEGSVSTLKIQRTERGDSAVYLCASSSDGTDTQNFGPGTRLTVL.